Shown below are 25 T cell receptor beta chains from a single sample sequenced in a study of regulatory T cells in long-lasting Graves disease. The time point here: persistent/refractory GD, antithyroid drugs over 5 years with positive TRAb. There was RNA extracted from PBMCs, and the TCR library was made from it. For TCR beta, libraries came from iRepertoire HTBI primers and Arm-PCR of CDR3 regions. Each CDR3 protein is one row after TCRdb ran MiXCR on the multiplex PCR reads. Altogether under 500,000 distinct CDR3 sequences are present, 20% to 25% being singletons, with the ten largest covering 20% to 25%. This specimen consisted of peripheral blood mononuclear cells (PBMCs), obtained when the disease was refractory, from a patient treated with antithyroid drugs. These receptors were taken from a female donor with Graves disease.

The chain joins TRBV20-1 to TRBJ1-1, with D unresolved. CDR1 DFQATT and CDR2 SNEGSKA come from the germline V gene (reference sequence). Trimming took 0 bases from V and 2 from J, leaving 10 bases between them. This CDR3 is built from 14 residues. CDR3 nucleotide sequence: TGCAGTGCTAGAGATCAGAGCCCTAACACTGAAGCTTTCTTT. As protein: CSARDQSPNTEAFF.

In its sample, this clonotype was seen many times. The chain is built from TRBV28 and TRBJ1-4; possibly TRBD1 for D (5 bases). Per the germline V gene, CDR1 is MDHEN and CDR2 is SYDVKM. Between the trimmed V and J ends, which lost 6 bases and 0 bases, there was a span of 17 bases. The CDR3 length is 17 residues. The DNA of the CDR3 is TGTGCCAGCAGATACCTCGTGGGGGGGGCAACTAATGAAAAACTGTTTTTT. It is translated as CASRYLVGGATNEKLFF.

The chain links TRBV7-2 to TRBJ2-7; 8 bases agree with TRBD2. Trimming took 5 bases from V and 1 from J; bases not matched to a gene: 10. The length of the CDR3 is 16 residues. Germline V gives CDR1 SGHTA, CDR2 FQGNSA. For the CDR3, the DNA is TGTGCCAGCAGCCCACGGGGGGGTACGAAATCCTACGAGCAGTACTTC. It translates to CASSPRGGTKSYEQYF.

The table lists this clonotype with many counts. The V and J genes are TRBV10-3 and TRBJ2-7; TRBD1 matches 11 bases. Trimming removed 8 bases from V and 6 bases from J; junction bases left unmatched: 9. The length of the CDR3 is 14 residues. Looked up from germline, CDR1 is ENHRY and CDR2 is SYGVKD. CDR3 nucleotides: TGTGCCATCGGGGGGACCGGGACAGGGGGCGAGCAGTACTTC. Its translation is CAIGGTGTGGEQYF.

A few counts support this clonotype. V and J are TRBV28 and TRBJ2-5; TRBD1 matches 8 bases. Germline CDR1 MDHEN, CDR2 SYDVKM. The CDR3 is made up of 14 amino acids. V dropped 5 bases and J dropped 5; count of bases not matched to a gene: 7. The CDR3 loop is CASSADRVRETQYF. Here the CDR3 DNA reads TGTGCCAGCAGTGCGGACAGGGTACGGGAGACCCAGTACTTC.

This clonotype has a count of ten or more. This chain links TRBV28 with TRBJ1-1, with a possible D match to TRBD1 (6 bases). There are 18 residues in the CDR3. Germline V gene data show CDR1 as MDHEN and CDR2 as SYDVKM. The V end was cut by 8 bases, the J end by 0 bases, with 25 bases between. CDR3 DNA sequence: TGTGCCAGCGCCGTTAAGGGGGTTGGCTTGAGCGTGAACACTGAAGCTTTCTTT. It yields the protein CASAVKGVGLSVNTEAFF.

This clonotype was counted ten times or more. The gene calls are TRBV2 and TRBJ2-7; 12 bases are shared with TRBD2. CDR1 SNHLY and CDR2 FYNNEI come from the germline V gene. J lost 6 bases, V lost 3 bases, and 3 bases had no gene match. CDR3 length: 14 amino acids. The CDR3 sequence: CASSETSGRGEQYF. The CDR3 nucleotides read TGTGCCAGCAGTGAGACTAGCGGGAGAGGCGAGCAGTACTTC. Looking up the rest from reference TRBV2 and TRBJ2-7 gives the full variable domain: EPEVTQTPSHQVTQMGQEVILRCVPISNHLYFYWYRQILGQKVEFLVSFYNNEISEKSEIFDDQFSVERPDGSNFTLKIRSTKLEDSAMYFCASSETSGRGEQYFGPGTRLTVT.

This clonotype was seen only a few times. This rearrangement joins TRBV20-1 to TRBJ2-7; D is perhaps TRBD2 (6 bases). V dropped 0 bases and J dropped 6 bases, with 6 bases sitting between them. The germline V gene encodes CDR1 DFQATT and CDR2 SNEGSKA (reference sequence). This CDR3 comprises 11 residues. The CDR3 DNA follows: TGCAGTGCTAGAGAGGGAGGCGAGCAGTACTTC. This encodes CSAREGGEQYF.

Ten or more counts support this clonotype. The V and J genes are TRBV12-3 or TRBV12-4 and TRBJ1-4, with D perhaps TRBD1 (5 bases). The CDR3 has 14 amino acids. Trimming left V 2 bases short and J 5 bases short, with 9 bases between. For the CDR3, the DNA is TGTGCCAGCAGTTTACAGGGACTGAATGAAAAACTGTTTTTT. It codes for CASSLQGLNEKLFF.

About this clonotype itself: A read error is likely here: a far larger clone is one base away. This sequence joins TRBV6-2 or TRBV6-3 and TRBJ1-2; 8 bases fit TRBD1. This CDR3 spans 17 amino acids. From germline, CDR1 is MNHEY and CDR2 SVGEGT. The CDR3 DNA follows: TGTGTCAGCAGTCGGGGGACAGGTGCCAAATCTAACTATGGCTACACCTTC. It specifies CVSSRGTGAKSNYGYTF.

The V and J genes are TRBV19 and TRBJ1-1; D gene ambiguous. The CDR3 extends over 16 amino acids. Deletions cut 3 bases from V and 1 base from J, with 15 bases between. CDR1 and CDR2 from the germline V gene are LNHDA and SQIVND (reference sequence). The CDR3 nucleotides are TGTGCCAGTAGTATCACGGGCAGAGTGCAGAACACTGAAGCTTTCTTT. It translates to CASSITGRVQNTEAFF.

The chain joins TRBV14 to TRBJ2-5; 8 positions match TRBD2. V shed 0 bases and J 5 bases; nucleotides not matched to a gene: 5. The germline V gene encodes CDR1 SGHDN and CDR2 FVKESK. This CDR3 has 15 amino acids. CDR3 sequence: CASSQDNRLAETQYF. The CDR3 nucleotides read TGTGCCAGCAGCCAAGATAACCGACTAGCGGAGACCCAGTACTTC.

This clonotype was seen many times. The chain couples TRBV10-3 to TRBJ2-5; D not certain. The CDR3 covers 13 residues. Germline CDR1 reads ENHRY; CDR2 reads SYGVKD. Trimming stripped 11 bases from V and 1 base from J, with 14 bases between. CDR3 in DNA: TGTGCCGCGGCGGCGGCATTCCAAGAGACCCAGTACTTC. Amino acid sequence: CAAAAAFQETQYF.

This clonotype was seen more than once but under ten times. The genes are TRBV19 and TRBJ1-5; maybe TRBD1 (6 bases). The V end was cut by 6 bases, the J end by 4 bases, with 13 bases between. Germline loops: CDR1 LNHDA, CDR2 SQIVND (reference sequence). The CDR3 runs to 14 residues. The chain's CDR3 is CASRNREGNQPQHF. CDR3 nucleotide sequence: TGTGCCAGTAGGAACAGGGAGGGGAATCAGCCCCAGCATTTT.

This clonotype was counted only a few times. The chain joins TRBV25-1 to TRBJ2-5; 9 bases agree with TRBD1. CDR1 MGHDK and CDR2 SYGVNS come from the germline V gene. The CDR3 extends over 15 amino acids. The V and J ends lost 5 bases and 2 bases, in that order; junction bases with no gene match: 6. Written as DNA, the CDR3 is TGTGCCAGCAGTCCGGGACAGGGTGATCAAGAGACCCAGTACTTC. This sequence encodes CASSPGQGDQETQYF.

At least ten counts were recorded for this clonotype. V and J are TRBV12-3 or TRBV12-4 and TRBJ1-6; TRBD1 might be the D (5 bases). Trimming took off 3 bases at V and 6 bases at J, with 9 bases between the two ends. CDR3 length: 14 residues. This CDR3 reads CASSFGGVNSPLHF. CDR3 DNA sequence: TGTGCCAGCAGTTTCGGGGGGGTTAATTCACCCCTCCACTTT.

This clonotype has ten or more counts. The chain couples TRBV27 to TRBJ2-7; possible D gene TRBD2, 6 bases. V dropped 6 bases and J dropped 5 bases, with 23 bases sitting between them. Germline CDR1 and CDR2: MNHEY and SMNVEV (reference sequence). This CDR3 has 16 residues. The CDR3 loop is CASRPYWGGEVNEQYF. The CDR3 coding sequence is TGTGCCAGCAGGCCTTACTGGGGCGGGGAGGTAAACGAGCAGTACTTC.

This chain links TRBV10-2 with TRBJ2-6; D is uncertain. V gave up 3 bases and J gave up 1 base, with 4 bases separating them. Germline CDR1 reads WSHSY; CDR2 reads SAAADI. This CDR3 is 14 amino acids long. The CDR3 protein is CASSDPSGANVLTF. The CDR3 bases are TGCGCCAGCAGTGACCCATCTGGGGCCAACGTCCTGACTTTC.

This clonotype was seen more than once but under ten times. CDR3 region: CSAGRTPYEQYF. CDR3 sequence (DNA): TGCAGTGCTGGGAGGACACCCTACGAGCAGTACTTC. The chain has TRBV20-1 and TRBJ2-7, with a weak D call TRBD2 (6 bases). Trimming removed 5 bases at V and 2 bases at J, with 10 bases between. Per the germline V gene, CDR1 is DFQATT and CDR2 is SNEGSKA (reference sequence). The CDR3 length is 12 residues.

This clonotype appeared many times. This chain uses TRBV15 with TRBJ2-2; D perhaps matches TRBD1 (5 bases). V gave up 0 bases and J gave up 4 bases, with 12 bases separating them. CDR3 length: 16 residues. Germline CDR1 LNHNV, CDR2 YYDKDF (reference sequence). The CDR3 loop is CATSRDLGVSTGELFF. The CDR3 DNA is TGTGCCACCAGCAGAGATCTAGGGGTTTCCACCGGGGAGCTGTTTTTT.

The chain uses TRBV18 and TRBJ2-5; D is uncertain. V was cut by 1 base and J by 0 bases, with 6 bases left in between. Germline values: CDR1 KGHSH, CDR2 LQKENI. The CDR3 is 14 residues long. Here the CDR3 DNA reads TGTGCCAGCTCACCACAGCCGTACCAAGAGACCCAGTACTTC. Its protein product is CASSPQPYQETQYF.

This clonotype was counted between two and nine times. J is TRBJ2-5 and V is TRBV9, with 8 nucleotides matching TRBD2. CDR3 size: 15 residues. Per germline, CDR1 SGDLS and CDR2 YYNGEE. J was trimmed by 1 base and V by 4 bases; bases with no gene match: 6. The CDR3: CASSPPGGGQETQYF. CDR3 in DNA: TGTGCCAGCAGCCCCCCGGGGGGGGGCCAAGAGACCCAGTACTTC.

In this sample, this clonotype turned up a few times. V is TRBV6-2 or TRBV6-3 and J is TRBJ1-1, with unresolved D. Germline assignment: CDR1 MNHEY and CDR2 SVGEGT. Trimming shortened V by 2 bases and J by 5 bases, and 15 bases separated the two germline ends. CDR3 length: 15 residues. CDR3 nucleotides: TGTGCCAGCAGTTACGCCGGGAGGGCAGAGACTGAAGCTTTCTTT. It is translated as CASSYAGRAETEAFF.

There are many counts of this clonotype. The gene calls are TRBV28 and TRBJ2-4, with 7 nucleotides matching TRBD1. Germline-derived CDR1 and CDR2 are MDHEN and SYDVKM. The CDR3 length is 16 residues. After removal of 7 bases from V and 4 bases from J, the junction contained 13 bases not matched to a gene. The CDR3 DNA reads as TGTGCCAGCAAACCCTCAGCAGGGGGTGGGAAAAACATTCAGTACTTC. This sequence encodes CASKPSAGGGKNIQYF.

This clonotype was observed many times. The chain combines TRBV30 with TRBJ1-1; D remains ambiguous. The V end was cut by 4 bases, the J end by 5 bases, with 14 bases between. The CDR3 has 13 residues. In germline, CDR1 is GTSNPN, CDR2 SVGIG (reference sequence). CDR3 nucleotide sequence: TGTGCCTGGAAGCCGTTGGGGAATACTGAAGCTTTCTTT. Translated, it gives CAWKPLGNTEAFF.